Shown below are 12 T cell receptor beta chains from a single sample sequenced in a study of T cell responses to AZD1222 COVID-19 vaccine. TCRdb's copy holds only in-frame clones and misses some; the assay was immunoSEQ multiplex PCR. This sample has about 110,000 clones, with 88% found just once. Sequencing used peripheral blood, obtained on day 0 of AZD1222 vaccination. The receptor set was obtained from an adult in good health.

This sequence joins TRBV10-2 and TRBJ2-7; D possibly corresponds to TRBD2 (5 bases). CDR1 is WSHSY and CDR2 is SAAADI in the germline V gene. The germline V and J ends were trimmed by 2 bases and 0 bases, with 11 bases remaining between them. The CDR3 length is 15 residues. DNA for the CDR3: TGCGCCAGCAGTGAGCCAGCGGAAAGCTCCTACGAGCAGTACTTC. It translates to CASSEPAESSYEQYF.

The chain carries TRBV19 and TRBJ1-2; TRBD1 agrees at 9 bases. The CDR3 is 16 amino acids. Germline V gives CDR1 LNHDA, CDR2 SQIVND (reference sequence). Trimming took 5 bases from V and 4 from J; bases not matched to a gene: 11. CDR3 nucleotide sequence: TGTGCCAGTAGTGCAAGACAGGGGGTTAAGATCTATGGCTACACCTTC. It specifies CASSARQGVKIYGYTF.

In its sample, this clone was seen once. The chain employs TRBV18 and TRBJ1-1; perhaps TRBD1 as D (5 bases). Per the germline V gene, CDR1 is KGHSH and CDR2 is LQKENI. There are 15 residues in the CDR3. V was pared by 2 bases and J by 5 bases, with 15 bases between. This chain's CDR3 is CASSPLDGARTEAFF. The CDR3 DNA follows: TGTGCCAGCTCACCATTGGACGGGGCGAGGACTGAAGCTTTCTTT.

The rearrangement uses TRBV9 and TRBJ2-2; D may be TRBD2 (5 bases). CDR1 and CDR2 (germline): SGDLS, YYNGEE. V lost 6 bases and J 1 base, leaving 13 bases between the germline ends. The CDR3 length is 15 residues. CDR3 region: CASTSGTGNTGELFF. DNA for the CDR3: TGTGCCAGCACCAGCGGAACGGGGAACACCGGGGAGCTGTTTTTT.

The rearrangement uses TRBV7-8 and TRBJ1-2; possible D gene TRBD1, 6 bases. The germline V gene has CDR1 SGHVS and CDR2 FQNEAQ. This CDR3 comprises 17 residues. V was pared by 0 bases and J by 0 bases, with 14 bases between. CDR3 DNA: TGTGCCAGCAGCTTAGCGCCGGGGGGCGGACCTAACTATGGCTACACCTTC. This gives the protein CASSLAPGGGPNYGYTF. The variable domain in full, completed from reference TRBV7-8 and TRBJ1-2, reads GAGVSQSPRYKVAKRGQDVALRCDPISGHVSLFWYQQALGQGPEFLTYFQNEAQLDKSGLPSDRFFAERPEGSVSTLKIQRTQQEDSAVYLCASSLAPGGGPNYGYTFGSGTRLTVV.

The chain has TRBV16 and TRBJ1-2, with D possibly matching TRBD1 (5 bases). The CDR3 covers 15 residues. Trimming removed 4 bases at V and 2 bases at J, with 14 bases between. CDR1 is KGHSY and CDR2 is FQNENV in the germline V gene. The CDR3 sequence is CASSRARVQNYGYTF. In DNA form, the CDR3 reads TGTGCCAGCAGCCGAGCCAGGGTACAAAACTATGGCTACACCTTC.

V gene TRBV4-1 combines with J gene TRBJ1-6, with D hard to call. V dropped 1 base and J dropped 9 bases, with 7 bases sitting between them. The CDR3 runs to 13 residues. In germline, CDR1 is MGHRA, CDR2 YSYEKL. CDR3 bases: TGCGCCAGCAGCCAAGTCGAGGTTTCACCCCTCCACTTT. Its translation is CASSQVEVSPLHF.

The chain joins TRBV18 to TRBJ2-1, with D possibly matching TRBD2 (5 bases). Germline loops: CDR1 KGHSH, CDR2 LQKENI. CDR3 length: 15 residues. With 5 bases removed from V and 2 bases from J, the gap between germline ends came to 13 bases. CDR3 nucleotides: TGTGCCAGCTCAGGGCGAGGGTCCCCCTACAATGAGCAGTTCTTC. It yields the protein CASSGRGSPYNEQFF.

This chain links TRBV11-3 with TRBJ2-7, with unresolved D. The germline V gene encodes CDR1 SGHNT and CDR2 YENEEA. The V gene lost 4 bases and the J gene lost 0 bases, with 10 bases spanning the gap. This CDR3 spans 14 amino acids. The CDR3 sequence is CASSSHRSSYEQYF. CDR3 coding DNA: TGTGCCAGCAGCTCCCATAGAAGCTCCTACGAGCAGTACTTC.

The CDR3 DNA is TGCGCCAGCAGCTTACAGGTCAGGGAGCTGTTTTTT. Amino acid sequence: CASSLQVRELFF. This chain connects TRBV5-1 to TRBJ2-2; possible D gene TRBD1, 5 bases. The CDR3 runs to 12 residues. Trimming pared 2 bases from V and 9 bases from J, leaving 8 bases between. Germline V gene lookup returns CDR1 SGHRS and CDR2 YFSETQ.

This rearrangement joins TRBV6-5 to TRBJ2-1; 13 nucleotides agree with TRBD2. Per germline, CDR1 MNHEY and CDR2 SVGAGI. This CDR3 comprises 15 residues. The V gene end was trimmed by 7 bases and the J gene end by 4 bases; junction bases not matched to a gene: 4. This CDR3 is CASTKTSGGYNEQFF. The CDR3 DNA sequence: TGTGCCAGCACCAAGACTAGCGGGGGGTACAATGAGCAGTTCTTC.

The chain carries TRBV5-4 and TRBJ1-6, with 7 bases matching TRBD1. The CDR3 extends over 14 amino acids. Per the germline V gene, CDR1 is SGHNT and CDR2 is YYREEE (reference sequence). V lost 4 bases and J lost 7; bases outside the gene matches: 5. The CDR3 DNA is TGTGCCAGCAGCCCTACAGGGGTCAATTCACCCCTCCACTTT. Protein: CASSPTGVNSPLHF.